This entry describes one TCR beta chain. Its antigen has not been determined. Per-nucleotide qualities are absent, and no much larger clonotype sits a single base away. Deep TCRbeta sequencing was performed with the immunoSEQ platform. Per the authors' processing: Only productive rearrangements were exported from the immunoSEQ Analyzer for downstream analysis. Bulk TCRbeta clonotypes were assigned T cell phenotypes by matching to single-cell RNA+TCR-seq clones sharing the same TCRbeta sequence. Clone enrichment in tumor was computed as tumor frequency divided by PBMC frequency from bulk TCR sequencing. TCRs were sorted with GLIPH into specificity groups, meaning clusters of distinct TCRs that share CDR3 motifs and likely recognize common antigens. In TCRdb, the immuneACCESS table is reduced to in-frame sequences with V and J assigned. These tables do not hold every clone; where another copy was compared, an unresolved V gene accounts for under half, and the others remain unexplained. V and J calls and clone size come straight from that table; D and trimming were deduced from the DNA. In this sample the table shows more than 40,000 clones, 79% of which occur a single time. The biggest ten clones account for 8.7% of the sample.

This sample was taken from a study of T cells in tumors after PD-1 blockade (dated 2019 in TCRdb). With respect to the entire study: Patients were excluded if they had prior checkpoint blockade, use of systemic immunosuppressants, or recent radiotherapy or other anti-cancer therapy within 4 weeks. On average, peripheral blood samples had more than 90,000 TCR templates (range roughly 21,000-290,000) and 35,000 to 40,000 unique clonotypes. RECIST version 1.1 was used to assess clinical response. While on anti-PD-1 treatment, some of the patients also continued taking daily vismodegib 150 mg. To compare blood and tumor clonotypes, bulk TCR sequencing was performed on approximately 10 peripheral blood samples from a few patients. Paired single-cell RNA and TCR sequencing was performed on site-matched tumors from BCC or SCC patients before and after anti-PD-1 therapy. Patients received pembrolizumab 200 mg every 3 weeks or cemiplimab 350 mg every 2 weeks. Here is what the overall study found, with its caveats: Roughly two fifths of tumor TCR clonotypes were detected in blood, and some novel exhausted tumor clones were observed in pre-treatment blood, which was taken as suggesting peripheral recruitment. The source of novel T cell clones was not identified and could include lymphoid organs or rare unexpanded clones within the tumor or its periphery.

Trimming costs V 3 bases and J 10 bases, and their ends lie 13 bases apart. Including cysteine and phenylalanine, the CDR3 has 13 amino acids. Here the CDR3 DNA is all that survives: 39 bases in frame from base 1. CDR1 and CDR2 were assigned from the germline V gene as SGHDT and YYEEEE. Genomic DNA extracted from tumor biopsies or peripheral blood was used for bulk TCRbeta sequencing, with input ranging from about 600 ng to 6,004 ng. Every patient had histologically proven advanced or metastatic basal or squamous cell carcinoma and was a poor candidate for surgical resection. Of the approximately 10 patients making up the basal cell carcinoma cohort, about 8 underwent bulk tumor TCR sequencing.

The sequence came from a human donor with advanced basal cell or squamous cell carcinoma (not recorded which). The rearrangement joined TRBV5-6 to TRBJ1-4; a tentative D match to TRBD1 spans 5 bases. Sequenced here: PBMCs, sampled before anti-PD-1 therapy. DNA sequence: TGTGCCAGCAGCTGGAGGGGTAACGGAAAACTGTTTTTT. It is translated as CASSWRGNGKLFF.